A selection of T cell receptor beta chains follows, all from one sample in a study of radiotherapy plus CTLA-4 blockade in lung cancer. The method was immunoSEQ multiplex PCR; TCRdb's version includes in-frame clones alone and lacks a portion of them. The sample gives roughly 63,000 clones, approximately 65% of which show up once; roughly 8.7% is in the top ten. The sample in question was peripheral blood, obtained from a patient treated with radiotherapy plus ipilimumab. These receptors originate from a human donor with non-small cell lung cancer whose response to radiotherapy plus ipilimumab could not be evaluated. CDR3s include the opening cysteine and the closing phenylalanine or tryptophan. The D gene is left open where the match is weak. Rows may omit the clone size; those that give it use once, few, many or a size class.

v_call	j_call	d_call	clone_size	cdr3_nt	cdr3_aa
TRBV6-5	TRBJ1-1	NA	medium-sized	TGTGCCAGCAGGCGGGGAATGAACACTGAAGCTTTCTTT	CASRRGMNTEAFF
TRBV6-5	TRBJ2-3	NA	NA	TGTGCCAGCAGTTACAGTCAGGGGATAACAGATACGCAGTATTTT	CASSYSQGITDTQYF
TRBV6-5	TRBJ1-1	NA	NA	TGTGCCAGCAGTACAATCACCCACGCTGAAGCTTTCTTT	CASSTITHAEAFF
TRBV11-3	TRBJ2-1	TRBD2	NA	TGTGCCAGCAGCTTCTCCTGGCCAAGCGGGAGGGCCCATGAGCAGTTCTTC	CASSFSWPSGRAHEQFF
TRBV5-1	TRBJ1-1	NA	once	TGCGCCAGCAGCCCGGGCCCTCGGAGGACTGAAGCTTTCTTT	CASSPGPRRTEAFF
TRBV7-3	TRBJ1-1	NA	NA	TGTGCCAGCAGCTTAATTTCCGGGGGTAACACTGAAGCTTTCTTT	CASSLISGGNTEAFF
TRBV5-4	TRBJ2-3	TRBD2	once	TGTGCCAGCAGCTGGGGACTACCCACAGATACGCAGTATTTT	CASSWGLPTDTQYF
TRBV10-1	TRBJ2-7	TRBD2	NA	TGCGCCAGCAGTGAGCATCTAAGCGGGAGGACCTACGAGCAGTACTTC	CASSEHLSGRTYEQYF
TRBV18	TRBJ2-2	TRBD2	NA	TGTGCCAGCTCACCACCGCAGCGGGAGAAGGGTACCGGGGAGCTGTTTTTT	CASSPPQREKGTGELFF
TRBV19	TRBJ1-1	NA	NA	TGTGCCAGTAGTTTACGCGTGAACACTGAAGCTTTCTTT	CASSLRVNTEAFF
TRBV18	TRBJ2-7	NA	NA	TGTGCCAGCTCACCACCGGCGGGAAGGGGACTCTACGAGCAGTACTTC	CASSPPAGRGLYEQYF
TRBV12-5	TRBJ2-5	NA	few	TGTGCTAGTGGTTTGGCCCAGACAGCACAAGAGACCCAGTACTTC	CASGLAQTAQETQYF
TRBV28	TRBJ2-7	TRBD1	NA	TGTGCCAGCAGTCCCGGAGGGGTGGGACAGGCCTACGAGCAGTACTTC	CASSPGGVGQAYEQYF
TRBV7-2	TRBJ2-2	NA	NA	TGTGCCAGCAGCCCCCCGTCGGGTTACACCGGGGAGCTGTTTTTT	CASSPPSGYTGELFF
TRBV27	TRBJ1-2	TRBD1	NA	TGTGCCAGCAGTTCCGGGACAGGGGTCTATGGCTACACCTTC	CASSSGTGVYGYTF
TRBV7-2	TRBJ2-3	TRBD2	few	TGTGCCAGCAGCTTATCGCGGGGGGATACGCAGTATTTT	CASSLSRGDTQYF
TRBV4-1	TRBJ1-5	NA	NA	TGCGCCAGCAGCCAACGCGACAGACTTAGCAATCAGCCCCAGCATTTT	CASSQRDRLSNQPQHF
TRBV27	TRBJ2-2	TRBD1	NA	TGTGCCAGCAGTTCCCGGGACAGGGGCAAGGCGAACACCGGGGAGCTGTTTTTT	CASSSRDRGKANTGELFF
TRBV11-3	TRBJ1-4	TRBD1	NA	TGTGCCAGCAGCTCACGACAGGGGGCCCTTAATGAAAAACTGTTTTTT	CASSSRQGALNEKLFF
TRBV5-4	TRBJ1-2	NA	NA	TGTGCCAGCAACGATAGGGACTCCGGAGGCTACACCTTC	CASNDRDSGGYTF
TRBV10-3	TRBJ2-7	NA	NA	TGTGCCATCAGTGAGGACAGTACCTACGAGCAGTACTTC	CAISEDSTYEQYF
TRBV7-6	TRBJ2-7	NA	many	TGTGCCAGCAGCTATTCTTTACAGGGCGAGCAGTACTTC	CASSYSLQGEQYF
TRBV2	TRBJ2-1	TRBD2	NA	TGTGCCAGCAAAAGCGGGGGCCTTTACAATGAGCAGTTCTTC	CASKSGGLYNEQFF
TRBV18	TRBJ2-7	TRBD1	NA	TGTGCCAGCTCAGCACCGACAGGGTCCGAGCAGTACTTC	CASSAPTGSEQYF
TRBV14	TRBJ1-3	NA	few	TGTGCCAGCAGCCAAAGTGGGGGCCTCGGAAACACCATATATTTT	CASSQSGGLGNTIYF
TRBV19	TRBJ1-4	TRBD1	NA	TGTGCCAGTAGTAGCCCGACAGGGGGGGATGAAAAACTGTTTTTT	CASSSPTGGDEKLFF
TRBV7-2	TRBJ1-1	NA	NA	TGTGCCAGCAGCTTAGCACGGTTGAACACTGAAGCTTTCTTT	CASSLARLNTEAFF
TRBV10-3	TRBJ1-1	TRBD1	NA	TGTGCCATCAGCCATGAACAGGGGGCGGACGCTGAAGCTTTCTTT	CAISHEQGADAEAFF
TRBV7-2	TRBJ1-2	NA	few	TGTGCCAGCAGCTTAGATACAGGGACGAATGGCTACACCTTC	CASSLDTGTNGYTF
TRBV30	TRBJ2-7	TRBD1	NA	TGTGCCTGGAGTACCGGGACAGCCTACGAGCAGTACTTC	CAWSTGTAYEQYF
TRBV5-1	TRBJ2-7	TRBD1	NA	TGCGCCAGCAGCTTCCGGACAGGGGGCACCGAGCAGTACTTC	CASSFRTGGTEQYF
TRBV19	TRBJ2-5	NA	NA	TGTGCCAGTAGTCCTTGGGGACACCAAAGCCAAGAGACCCAGTACTTC	CASSPWGHQSQETQYF
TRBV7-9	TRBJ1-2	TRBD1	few	TGTGCCAGCATCCCACTTTTCCGCCAGACAGGGGGAAGCTATGGCTACACCTTC	CASIPLFRQTGGSYGYTF
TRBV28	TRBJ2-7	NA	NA	TGTGCCAGCATTGGGAGTCGGAACTACGAGCAGTACTTC	CASIGSRNYEQYF
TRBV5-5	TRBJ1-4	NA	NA	TGTGCCAGCAGCTTTGACAGTAAAAATGAAAAACTGTTTTTT	CASSFDSKNEKLFF
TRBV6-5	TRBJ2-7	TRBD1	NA	TGTGCCAGCAGTAGACAGGGGGGAATCTCCTACGAGCAGTACTTC	CASSRQGGISYEQYF
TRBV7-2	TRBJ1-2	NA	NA	TGTGCCAGCAGCACCAGGACAGCCCTCTATGGCTACACCTTC	CASSTRTALYGYTF
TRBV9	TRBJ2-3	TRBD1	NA	TGTGCCAGCAGCGTGCGGACCGGGACAGGGGGCACAGATACGCAGTATTTT	CASSVRTGTGGTDTQYF
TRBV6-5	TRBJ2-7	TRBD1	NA	TGTGCCAGCACCCTAGGACAGGGGGTCCCCTACGAGCAGTACTTC	CASTLGQGVPYEQYF
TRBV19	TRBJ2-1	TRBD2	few	TGTGCCAGTAGTGTCGGACTAGCGGGAGTCAATGAGCAGTTCTTC	CASSVGLAGVNEQFF
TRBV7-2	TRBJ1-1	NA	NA	TGTGCCAGCAGCCTCCGGGAACTCGCGGTATTT	CASSLRELAVF
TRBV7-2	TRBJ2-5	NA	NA	TGTGCCAGCAGCCCCCGGAGGAGGCGCGAGACCCAGTACTTC	CASSPRRRRETQYF
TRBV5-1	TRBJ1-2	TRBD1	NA	TGCGCCAGCAGCCCTGGACAGGATATCTATGGCTACACCTTC	CASSPGQDIYGYTF
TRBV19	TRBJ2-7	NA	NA	TGTGCCAGTAGTGTAGGGACTGAGCAGTACTTC	CASSVGTEQYF
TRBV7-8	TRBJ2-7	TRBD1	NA	TGTGCCAGCAGCCTAGAGGGACAGGGGTACTACGAGCAGTACTTC	CASSLEGQGYYEQYF
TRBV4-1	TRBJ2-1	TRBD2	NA	TGCGCCAGCAGCCAAGAAAACGTCCCGTGGGGACTAGCGGAATACAATGAGCAGTTCTTC	CASSQENVPWGLAEYNEQFF
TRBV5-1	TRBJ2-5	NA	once	TGCGCCAGCAGCTTGGAGTTGGCAGGGGGGTACCAAGAGACCCAGTACTTC	CASSLELAGGYQETQYF
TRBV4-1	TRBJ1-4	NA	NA	TGTGCCAGCAGCCAAGAGGGCACAGGCAGAAGAGAAAAACTGTTTTTT	CASSQEGTGRREKLFF
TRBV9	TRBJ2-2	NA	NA	TGTGCCAGCAGCCGACTCCTGGCCGGGGAGCTGTTTTTT	CASSRLLAGELFF
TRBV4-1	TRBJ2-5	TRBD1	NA	TGCGCCAGCAGCGACAGGGGGCGGGGGGAGGAGTACTTC	CASSDRGRGEEYF
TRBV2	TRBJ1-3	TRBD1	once	TGTGCCAGCAGTGTTAATCCTGGGGACAGCGGCTCTGGAAACACCATATATTTT	CASSVNPGDSGSGNTIYF
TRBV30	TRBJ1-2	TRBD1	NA	TGTGCCTGGGACAGGGGTCACTATGGCTACACCTTC	CAWDRGHYGYTF
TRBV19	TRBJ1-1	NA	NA	TGTGCCAGTAGTATAAGAAGGCAGGGCACTGAAGCTTTCTTT	CASSIRRQGTEAFF
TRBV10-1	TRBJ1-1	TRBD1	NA	TGCGCCAGCACCTACGCGACAGGGGATAGTGAAGCTTTCTTT	CASTYATGDSEAFF
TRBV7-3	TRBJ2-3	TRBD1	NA	TGTGCCAGCAGCTTCGGAACCGGGACAGGGCAGTATTTT	CASSFGTGTGQYF
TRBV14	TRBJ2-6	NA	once	TGTGCCAGCGGGGCAGCTGGGGCCAACGTCCTGACTTTC	CASGAAGANVLTF
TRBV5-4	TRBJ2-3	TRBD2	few	TGTGCCAGCAGCTCGCCCCCCGGGCGGGGGGGCCCAGATACGCAGTATTTT	CASSSPPGRGGPDTQYF